Below, 3 T cell receptor beta chains from the same sample are listed, as sequenced in a study of blood T cell repertoires in COVID-19. Sequenced by immunoSEQ multiplex PCR; TCRdb stores in-frame clones only, minus some. The sample consists of 470,000 or so clones, roughly 85% of them appearing once. Sample: peripheral blood. These receptors were obtained from a human donor in a cohort sampled during active COVID-19.

The rearrangement joins TRBV27 to TRBJ1-4; no clear D. The CDR3 covers 14 residues. Germline V lookup: CDR1 MNHEY, CDR2 SMNVEV (reference sequence). The V and J ends lost 2 bases and 7 bases respectively, with 11 bases between them. In DNA form, the CDR3 reads TGTGCCAGCAGTTTACAGCGTACCTCTGAAAAACTGTTTTTT. This translates into CASSLQRTSEKLFF.

J is TRBJ2-3 and V is TRBV5-1; 9 bases match TRBD2. Germline V gene lookup returns CDR1 SGHRS and CDR2 YFSETQ. J was trimmed by 2 bases and V by 4 bases; bases with no gene match: 5. There are 15 residues in the CDR3. In nucleotides, the CDR3 is TGCGCCAGCAGCCTCCGCGGGGGGGCCACAGATACGCAGTATTTT. Protein: CASSLRGGATDTQYF.

The rearrangement joins TRBV5-1 to TRBJ2-2, with 8 bases aligning to TRBD2. Trimming cost V 4 bases and J 5 bases; bases outside gene matches: 10. The CDR3 consists of 16 residues. From germline, CDR1 is SGHRS and CDR2 YFSETQ. Written as DNA, the CDR3 is TGCGCCAGCAGCCCCCTCGGTCTAGCGGGTACCGGGGAGCTGTTTTTT. This sequence encodes CASSPLGLAGTGELFF. Drawing the rest from reference TRBV5-1 and TRBJ2-2, the complete variable domain is KAGVTQTPRYLIKTRGQQVTLSCSPISGHRSVSWYQQTPGQGLQFLFEYFSETQRNKGNFPGRFSGRQFSNSRSEMNVSTLELGDSALYLCASSPLGLAGTGELFFGEGSRLTVL.